This TCR beta chain was observed in a study of blood T cell repertoires in COVID-19. Looking at the study overall: T cells, B-cell-depleted T cells, or PBMCs supplied cDNA or gDNA.

This table comes from immunoSEQ multiplex PCR, and its TCRdb copy is limited to in-frame clones, with some not included. This sample has just over 250,000 clones; more than 75% occur once, and the top ten carry 2% to 2.5%. The length of the CDR3 is 15 residues. Germline V gene sequence: CDR1 SEHNR, CDR2 FQNEAQ (reference sequence). With 5 bases removed from V and 0 bases from J, the gap between germline ends came to 11 bases. This TCR came from a woman between 50 and 59 years old with acute or convalescent COVID-19. The sample taken for sequencing was peripheral blood. The chain combines TRBV7-9 with TRBJ1-3; no firm D call. The CDR3 region is CASSGRTPSGNTIYF. Here the CDR3 DNA reads TGTGCCAGCAGCGGGCGTACTCCCTCTGGAAACACCATATATTTT.